Listed below are T cell receptor beta chains from one sample, sequenced in a study of control samples from healthy donors and cancer patients. This table comes from immunoSEQ multiplex PCR, and its TCRdb copy is limited to in-frame clones, with some not included. The sample lists 110,000 to 150,000 clones; 85% to 95% were seen once. The specimen was blood. These receptors were obtained from a man aged 40-55 years in good health. CDR3s include the opening cysteine and the closing phenylalanine or tryptophan. A D gene is named only where the DNA matches it firmly.

v_call	d_call	j_call	cdr3_aa
TRBV28	TRBD1	TRBJ2-7	CASSLLPTGTGFYEQYF
TRBV7-9	NA	TRBJ1-2	CASGGRGDGYTF
TRBV24-1	NA	TRBJ1-5	CATSDPRTDSNQPQHF
TRBV19	NA	TRBJ1-1	CASRISPGNTEAFF
TRBV4-2	NA	TRBJ2-2	CASSQTIDSKNTGELFF
TRBV6-1	TRBD1	TRBJ2-2	CASSEWRGTGVNTGELFF
TRBV5-6	TRBD1	TRBJ2-5	CASSFGDSVQETQYF
TRBV27	NA	TRBJ1-5	CASSWGIHSNQPQHF
TRBV4-3	NA	TRBJ1-4	CASSQDWSHEKLFF
TRBV7-8	NA	TRBJ1-1	CASSPRGRGTEAFF
TRBV7-3	TRBD1	TRBJ1-1	CASSPQGGGTEAFF
TRBV5-1	NA	TRBJ2-3	CASSFRPGQGRREGVDTQYF
TRBV15	TRBD1	TRBJ2-5	CATSLTGGWETQYF
TRBV2	NA	TRBJ2-7	CASRKTASYEQYF
TRBV7-9	NA	TRBJ1-1	CASSLELNTEAFF
TRBV24-1	NA	TRBJ1-5	CATSEPGGNQPQHF
TRBV5-6	NA	TRBJ1-2	CASSLVTDNGYTF
TRBV30	NA	TRBJ1-5	CAWSAGYSNQPQHF
TRBV7-9	NA	TRBJ1-1	CASSSILDEAFF
TRBV9	NA	TRBJ1-1	CASSVRANTEAFF
TRBV7-2	TRBD2	TRBJ2-1	CASSSTSGGLPEQFF
TRBV2	TRBD2	TRBJ2-7	CASSVGGSGSYEQYF
TRBV27	TRBD2	TRBJ2-2	CASHLAGGITGELFF
TRBV11-2	NA	TRBJ1-2	CASSPTGSNGYTF
TRBV5-1	TRBD2	TRBJ2-1	CASSTGTSHNEQFF
TRBV10-3	NA	TRBJ1-1	CAITPGSRGHTEAFF
TRBV6-1	NA	TRBJ1-5	CASSEVSRQPQHF
TRBV7-2	NA	TRBJ2-2	CASSSLVRAGELFF
TRBV13	NA	TRBJ2-7	CASRLWSDYEQYF
TRBV24-1	NA	TRBJ1-2	CATSDPGLAYGYTF
TRBV6-5	NA	TRBJ2-4	CASRQRLAKNIQYF
TRBV5-1	TRBD2	TRBJ2-3	CASSLQLAGGPSDTQYF
TRBV11-2	NA	TRBJ1-2	CASSLELAGYTF
TRBV6-2/TRBV6-3	NA	TRBJ1-2	CASSYSAGNTGHYGYTF
TRBV9	TRBD2	TRBJ2-1	CASSTSGNPNEQFF
TRBV7-8	TRBD2	TRBJ2-7	CASSLYSSGNYEQYF
TRBV4-1	TRBD1	TRBJ2-5	CASSQEGQGQETQYF
TRBV6-4	NA	TRBJ1-2	CASSVFRGWGYTF
TRBV27	NA	TRBJ1-1	CASSLSRGRAEAFF
TRBV18	NA	TRBJ1-2	CASSPSPPALGYGYTF
TRBV28	NA	TRBJ2-2	CASSTYKTGELFF
TRBV7-2	TRBD1	TRBJ1-5	CASSPRQGDQPQHF
TRBV7-8	TRBD2	TRBJ2-4	CASSYRLAEAAKNIQYF
TRBV28	NA	TRBJ1-2	CASSSFDTHYGYTF
TRBV6-5	TRBD1	TRBJ2-7	CASSYSKSRGNEQYF
TRBV5-8	NA	TRBJ1-1	CASSLGRWAGTEAFF
TRBV28	NA	TRBJ1-5	CASSRLYQPQHF
TRBV21-1	NA	TRBJ1-2	CASPGSRYGYTF
TRBV5-6	NA	TRBJ2-7	CASSTGTDSYEQYF